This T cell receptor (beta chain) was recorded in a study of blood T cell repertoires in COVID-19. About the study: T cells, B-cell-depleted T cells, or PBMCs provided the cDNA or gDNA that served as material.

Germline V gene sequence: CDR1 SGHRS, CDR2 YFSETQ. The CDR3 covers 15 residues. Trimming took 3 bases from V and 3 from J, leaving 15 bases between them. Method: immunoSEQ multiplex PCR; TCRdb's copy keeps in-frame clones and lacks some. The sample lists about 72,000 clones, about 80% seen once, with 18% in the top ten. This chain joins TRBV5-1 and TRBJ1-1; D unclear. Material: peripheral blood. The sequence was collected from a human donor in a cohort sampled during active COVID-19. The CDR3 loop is CASSSSPGEDTEAFF. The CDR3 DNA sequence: TGCGCCAGCAGCTCCTCCCCCGGGGAGGACACTGAAGCTTTCTTT.